This TCR beta chain was found in a study of blood T cell repertoires in COVID-19. Overall study: The samples span acute and convalescent COVID-19 from the United States, Italy and Spain. The analysed material was cDNA or gDNA that came from T cells, B-cell-depleted T cells, or PBMCs.

The germline gives CDR1 SGDLS, CDR2 YYNGEE. V dropped 2 bases and J dropped 4 bases, with 12 bases sitting between them. The CDR3 spans 14 residues. Per the authors' pipeline: Researchers report that nucleated cell counts were estimated from reference gene primer amplification. Here immunoSEQ multiplex PCR was the method, and the copy in TCRdb shows in-frame clones only, minus some. V and J calls and clone size are given by that table; D and trimming were obtained from the DNA. The data hold roughly 330,000 clones, with around 88% observed a single time. This sequence joins TRBV9 and TRBJ1-1; TRBD1 is a possible D gene (6 bases). The clonotype comes from a woman between 45 and 60 years old with acute or convalescent COVID-19. The sample was peripheral blood. CDR3 DNA: TGTGCCAGCAGCGTTACCACAGGGTCCACTGAAGCTTTCTTT. As protein: CASSVTTGSTEAFF. Using reference TRBV9 and TRBJ1-1 for the parts outside the CDR3, the full variable domain is DSGVTQTPKHLITATGQRVTLRCSPRSGDLSVYWYQQSLDQGLQFLIQYYNGEERAKGNILERFSAQQFPDLHSELNLSSLELGDSALYFCASSVTTGSTEAFFGQGTRLTVV.